The 27 T cell receptor beta chains reported below all come from one sample, sequenced in a study of lung T cells in sarcoidosis with Löfgren's syndrome. One entry per CDR3 protein, called by TCRdb with MiXCR from the reads. The sample lists more than 8,500 distinct CDR3 sequences; 21% were seen once. Input material: CD4+ T cells from bronchoalveolar lavage fluid. These receptors came from a human donor with sarcoidosis (Löfgren's syndrome or another form), or a control subject (not recorded which).

A remark on this clonotype: An end of the junction differs from the germline gene, which may be a read error. The chain has TRBV6-2 or TRBV6-3 and TRBJ2-5; 7 positions agree with TRBD2. CDR3 length: 15 amino acids. Looked up from germline, CDR1 is MNHEY and CDR2 is SVGEGT. CDR3 residues: CTSIKTSGVQETQYF. In DNA, the CDR3 is TGTACCAGCATCAAGACGAGCGGGGTGCAAGAGACCCAGTACTTC.

Within the sample, this clonotype is medium-sized. The chain has TRBV10-3 and TRBJ1-4; D is ambiguous. Germline lookup yields CDR1 ENHRY and CDR2 SYGVKD. V dropped 3 bases and J dropped 7 bases, with 9 bases sitting between them. This CDR3 is built from 13 residues. CDR3 amino acids: CAISDDGIEKLFF. CDR3 DNA: TGTGCCATCAGTGACGATGGGATTGAAAAACTGTTTTTT.

Sample share makes this clonotype medium-sized. The rearrangement joins TRBV30 to TRBJ2-3, with TRBD2 identical over 9 bases. Germline V gene sequence: CDR1 GTSNPN, CDR2 SVGIG (reference sequence). The CDR3 has 15 amino acids. J was trimmed by 4 bases and V by 2 bases; bases with no gene match: 7. CDR3 protein: CAWSLGGGAADTQYF. The CDR3 nucleotides are TGTGCCTGGAGTTTGGGCGGGGGGGCCGCAGATACGCAGTATTTT. The full variable domain, with the rest looked up from reference TRBV30 and TRBJ2-3, is SQTIHQWPATLVQPVGSPLSLECTVEGTSNPNLYWYRQAAGRGLQLLFYSVGIGQISSEVPQNLSASRPQDRQFILSSKKLLLSDSGFYLCAWSLGGGAADTQYFGPGTRLTVL.

This clonotype was recorded many times. V usage is TRBV3-1 and J usage is TRBJ1-1, with D unclear. Trimming left V 1 base short and J 5 bases short, with 8 bases between. Germline loops: CDR1 LGHDT, CDR2 YNNKEL (reference sequence). The CDR3 runs 13 residues. DNA of the CDR3: TGTGCCAGCAGCCAAGGGAGGGTGACTGAAGCTTTCTTT. As protein: CASSQGRVTEAFF.

The J gene is TRBJ1-1, the V gene TRBV6-1; D not certain. Germline CDR1 is MNHNS and CDR2 is SASEGT. Trimming removed 1 base from V and 3 bases from J, with 12 bases in between. The CDR3 has 15 residues. The CDR3 nucleotides are TGTGCCAGCAGTGAAGGGAGAGGGAAGGACACTGAAGCTTTCTTT. The encoded protein is CASSEGRGKDTEAFF.

This clonotype was recorded many times. V usage is TRBV20-1 and J usage is TRBJ1-2; 8 bases match TRBD1. The CDR3 covers 11 residues. J lost 4 bases, V lost 5 bases, and 0 bases had no gene match. CDR1 and CDR2 (germline): DFQATT, SNEGSKA (reference sequence). The DNA of the CDR3 is TGCAGTGCTGGGACAGGCTATGGCTACACCTTC. Its translation is CSAGTGYGYTF.

As regards this clonotype: This may arise from a read error, as a much more abundant clone is one base away. Likely a read error: the CDR3 ends without its conserved phenylalanine or tryptophan. The rearrangement links TRBV20-1 to TRBJ2-7; D might be TRBD1 (6 bases). The V end was cut by 6 bases, the J end by 2 bases, with 11 bases between. This CDR3 has 12 residues. CDR1 and CDR2 (germline): DFQATT, SNEGSKA (reference sequence). CDR3: CSARQEPYEQYL. The DNA of the CDR3 is TGCAGTGCGCGACAGGAGCCCTACGAGCAGTACCTC.

This clonotype has only a few counts. J is TRBJ1-1 and V is TRBV11-2; 7 bases align to TRBD1. J gave up 2 bases and V 0 bases, and 3 bases lay outside the gene matches. CDR3 length: 15 amino acids. Germline-derived CDR1 and CDR2 are SGHAT and FQNNGV. As DNA, the CDR3 is TGTGCCAGCAGCTTAGAGCCAGGGGGAAACACTGAAGCTTTCTTT. Protein product: CASSLEPGGNTEAFF. The full variable domain, with the rest looked up from reference TRBV11-2 and TRBJ1-1, is EAGVAQSPRYKIIEKRQSVAFWCNPISGHATLYWYQQILGQGPKLLIQFQNNGVVDDSQLPKDRFSAERLKGVDSTLKIQPAKLEDSAVYLCASSLEPGGNTEAFFGQGTRLTVV.

Ten or more counts support this clonotype. The chain joins TRBV7-6 to TRBJ2-1; 11 positions match TRBD2. The ends lost 1 base at V and 5 bases at J; junction bases unmatched: 7. Germline V gives CDR1 SGHVS, CDR2 FNYEAQ. The CDR3 spans 17 residues. The CDR3 loop reads CASSLGLAGRGNNEQFF. The CDR3 DNA sequence: TGTGCCAGCAGCTTAGGACTAGCGGGAAGGGGGAACAATGAGCAGTTCTTC.

This clonotype was seen ten or more times. The J gene is TRBJ2-3, the V gene TRBV5-4; 7 positions agree with TRBD2. CDR1 is SGHNT and CDR2 is YYREEE in the germline V gene (reference sequence). The CDR3 contains 15 residues. The J segment lost 2 bases and the V segment lost 1 base, leaving 4 bases of the junction unmatched. The CDR3 nucleotides are TGTGCCAGCAGCTTGTCTAGCGGACCCACAGATACGCAGTATTTT. This codes for CASSLSSGPTDTQYF.

Of note for this clonotype: A single base separates this from a much larger clone, so it may be a read error. The chain combines TRBV6-6 with TRBJ1-1; D is perhaps TRBD1 (5 bases). This CDR3 comprises 14 residues. Germline-derived CDR1 and CDR2 are MNHNY and SVGAGI (reference sequence). The CDR3 loop is CASSPGRTRTESFF. CDR3 DNA: TGTGCCAGCAGTCCAGGTCGGACAAGGACTGAATCTTTCTTT.

This clonotype showed up just a few times. The V and J genes are TRBV28 and TRBJ2-7, with a possible D match to TRBD1 (6 bases). V dropped 4 bases and J dropped 0 bases, with 13 bases sitting between them. In germline, CDR1 is MDHEN, CDR2 SYDVKM. This CDR3 region has 15 residues. As DNA, the CDR3 is TGTGCCAGCAGTTCTGGGGGCTCCAGCTCCTACGAGCAGTACTTC. It translates to CASSSGGSSSYEQYF.

The rearrangement joins TRBV9 to TRBJ2-3; TRBD2 agrees at 10 bases. The germline CDR1 and CDR2 sequences are SGDLS and YYNGEE. This CDR3 region has 17 residues. The V segment lost 1 base and the J segment 2 bases; nucleotides outside the gene matches: 7. The CDR3, as DNA: TGTGCCAGCAGCGTATGGAGGACTAGCGGCATCACAGATACGCAGTATTTT. This encodes CASSVWRTSGITDTQYF.

This clonotype was picked up many times. In DNA, the CDR3 is TGCAGTGCTAGGTCTAGCGGGGGGGCCTACGAGCAGTACTTC. Translating it yields CSARSSGGAYEQYF. The chain combines TRBV20-1 with TRBJ2-7; 12 bases are shared with TRBD2. This CDR3 is 14 amino acids long. Germline CDR1 reads DFQATT; CDR2 reads SNEGSKA (reference sequence). Unmatched junction bases numbered 2, after V lost 3 bases and J lost 2 bases.

In this sample, this clonotype turned up many times. The chain has TRBV3-1 and TRBJ1-1; D not resolved. V lost 3 bases and J 1 base, leaving 6 bases between the germline ends. Germline CDR1 reads LGHDT; CDR2 reads YNNKEL (reference sequence). The CDR3 runs to 13 residues. CDR3 nucleotide sequence: TGTGCCAGCAGCCACCTAGAGAACACTGAAGCTTTCTTT. Protein sequence: CASSHLENTEAFF.

Of note for this clonotype: Possible read error: a much larger clone is one base away. This chain connects TRBV18 to TRBJ1-1, with D possibly matching TRBD1 (5 bases). Germline V gene lookup returns CDR1 KGHSH and CDR2 LQKENI. The V gene lost 6 bases and the J gene lost 7 bases, with 15 bases spanning the gap. This CDR3 is built from 13 residues. In DNA, the CDR3 is TGTGCCAGCTCCGGGGGTGTCGGCATTGAAGCTTTCTTT. Residues: CASSGGVGIEAFF.

Worth noting for this clonotype: This is likely a read error, given that the CDR3 carries no conserved phenylalanine or tryptophan at its end. This chain links TRBV3-1 with TRBJ1-1; possible D gene TRBD1, 6 bases. Germline V lookup: CDR1 LGHDT, CDR2 YNNKEL (reference sequence). Trimming took off 4 bases at V and 0 bases at J, with 9 bases between the two ends. This CDR3 is 14 amino acids long. CDR3 bases: TGTGCCAGCAGCCCCGGACAGATGAACACTGAAGCTTTCTCT. This codes for CASSPGQMNTEAFS.

This clonotype was seen a few times. The rearrangement joins TRBV5-1 to TRBJ2-1; 12 bases are a match to TRBD2. This CDR3 region has 15 residues. Germline assignment: CDR1 SGHRS and CDR2 YFSETQ. The V gene end was trimmed by 0 bases and the J gene end by 9 bases; junction bases not matched to a gene: 4. CDR3 nucleotide sequence: TGCGCCAGCAGCTTGGCGGGGACTAGCGGGCTTGAGCAGTTCTTC. Its translation: CASSLAGTSGLEQFF.

On this clonotype itself: A read error may account for a junction end that differs from germline. The chain has TRBV6-1 and TRBJ1-1; D is ambiguous. The germline V gene has CDR1 MNHNS and CDR2 SASEGT. The CDR3 is made up of 15 amino acids. CDR3 residues: CAGSEGRGKDTEAFF. DNA for the CDR3: TGTGCCGGCAGTGAAGGGAGAGGGAAGGACACTGAAGCTTTCTTT.

As to this clonotype: This may come from a read error, since a much larger clone is one base off. V and J are TRBV18 and TRBJ1-6; no clear D. The germline gives CDR1 KGHSH, CDR2 LQKENI. Between the trimmed V and J ends, which lost 2 bases and 6 bases, there was a span of 8 bases. CDR3 length equals 14 residues. CDR3 in amino acids: CASSPDLPNSPLHF. The CDR3 DNA is TGTGCCAGCTCACCAGACCTACCTAATTCACCCCTCCACTTT.

Worth noting for this clonotype: Being one base from a much bigger clone, this may be a read error. CDR3 residues: CASSQGQDHGYTF. As DNA, the CDR3 is TGTGCCAGCAGCCAAGGACAGGACCATGGCTACACCTTC. V gene TRBV3-1 combines with J gene TRBJ1-2; the D gene is possibly TRBD1 (6 bases). The CDR3 length is 13 residues. Trimming removed 1 base from V and 6 bases from J, with 9 bases in between. The germline V gene encodes CDR1 LGHDT and CDR2 YNNKEL (reference sequence).

As regards this clonotype: A junction boundary mismatches the germline segment, possibly from a read error. The rearrangement links TRBV7-2 to TRBJ2-1, with TRBD2 matching over 9 bases. Germline V CDR1 and CDR2: SGHTA, FQGNSA. The CDR3 runs 14 residues. The chain's CDR3 is CASSLGTSANEQIF. For the CDR3, the DNA is TGTGCCAGCAGCTTAGGGACTAGCGCAAATGAGCAGATCTTC.

In this sample, this clonotype turned up a few times. The chain couples TRBV5-6 to TRBJ2-1, with no clear D. The CDR3 covers 13 residues. Trimming took off 2 bases at V and 8 bases at J, with 11 bases between the two ends. Germline-derived CDR1 and CDR2 are SGHDT and YYEEEE. CDR3 in DNA: TGTGCCAGCAGCTTAGCCCTTATCGATGAGCAGTTCTTC. Translation gives CASSLALIDEQFF.

This clonotype has more than one count but fewer than ten. The CDR3 is CASSLNQGRRQPQHF. DNA of the CDR3: TGTGCCAGCAGCTTAAACCAGGGTCGGAGGCAGCCCCAGCATTTT. The V gene is TRBV11-2, the J gene TRBJ1-5; perhaps TRBD1 as D (5 bases). Trimming took 2 bases from V and 7 from J, leaving 15 bases between them. Germline lookup yields CDR1 SGHAT and CDR2 FQNNGV. The CDR3 extends over 15 amino acids.

In the case of this clonotype: Compared with germline, one end of the junction differs, possibly owing to a read error. V usage is TRBV5-1 and J usage is TRBJ1-1; D gene uncertain. Germline values: CDR1 SGHRS, CDR2 YFSETQ. The CDR3 loop spans 14 amino acids. DNA of the CDR3: TGCGCCGGCAGCATGGACGGATTGAACACTGAAGCTTTCTTT. Protein: CAGSMDGLNTEAFF.

This clonotype was detected many times. The chain is built from TRBV28 and TRBJ2-3; D remains unclear. The germline CDR1 and CDR2 sequences are MDHEN and SYDVKM. V lost 7 bases and J lost 3, with 26 bases in between. The CDR3 totals 18 residues. Written as DNA, the CDR3 is TGTGCCAGCACCGCCCCCGTCGGACGGAAGAGACCTACAGATACGCAGTATTTT. Translating it yields CASTAPVGRKRPTDTQYF. Full variable domain (missing parts from reference TRBV28 and TRBJ2-3): DVKVTQSSRYLVKRTGEKVFLECVQDMDHENMFWYRQDPGLGLRLIYFSYDVKMKEKGDIPEGYSVSREKKERFSLILESASTNQTSMYLCASTAPVGRKRPTDTQYFGPGTRLTVL.

The sample holds a few counts of this clonotype. The genes are TRBV2 and TRBJ1-4; 9 bases align to TRBD1. This CDR3 comprises 14 residues. CDR1 and CDR2 (germline): SNHLY, FYNNEI. Trimming took 4 bases from V and 6 from J; bases not matched to a gene: 3. The CDR3 DNA reads TGTGCCAGCAGTGCAACAGGGGGCTATGAAAAACTGTTTTTT. It encodes CASSATGGYEKLFF.